A selection of T cell receptor beta chains follows, all from one sample in a study of blood T cell repertoires in COVID-19. Data came from immunoSEQ multiplex PCR; TCRdb stores just in-frame clones and leaves some out. There are tens of thousands of clones in the sample; around 90% occur only once, and roughly 5.1% lies in the top ten. Sample: peripheral blood. These receptors all stem from a middle-aged man with acute or convalescent COVID-19. Each CDR3 is given with its conserved first and last residue. D genes are given only for firm matches.

d_call	j_call	v_call	cdr3_aa
-	TRBJ1-6	TRBV19	CASAQSHF
-	TRBJ2-3	TRBV18	CASSPPGLTPDTQYF
-	TRBJ1-2	TRBV5-5	CASSPTTKPSNYGYTF
-	TRBJ2-7	TRBV5-1	CASSLEGTNKVPYEQYF
TRBD1	TRBJ1-4	TRBV6-1	CASSETRGRGREKLFF
-	TRBJ2-1	TRBV30	CAWSVLPYNEQFF
TRBD2	TRBJ2-5	TRBV19	CASSIRLAGVETQYF
-	TRBJ2-7	TRBV5-1	CASSRQDSYEQYF
-	TRBJ1-3	TRBV25-1	CASSTLGGNTIYF
-	TRBJ1-6	TRBV6-5	CASSYSYTGSNSPLHF
TRBD1	TRBJ2-1	TRBV3-1/TRBV3-2	CASSPVLVSGQEVNEQFF
TRBD1	TRBJ1-1	TRBV6-2/TRBV6-3	CASSKRQGGGTEAFF
-	TRBJ1-2	TRBV6-5	CASREGLPYGYTF
TRBD1	TRBJ1-4	TRBV13	CASSSRDRDEKLFF
-	TRBJ1-2	TRBV29-1	CSVQGSGGYTF
-	TRBJ2-1	TRBV7-9	CASSSRSDTSYNEQFF
-	TRBJ1-1	TRBV7-9	CASSPPGLTTEAFF
TRBD1	TRBJ1-4	TRBV19	CASSGTANEKLFF
-	TRBJ2-2	TRBV6-5	CASRKTGQNTGELFF
TRBD1	TRBJ2-5	TRBV6-5	CASTLDRGETQYF
-	TRBJ1-1	TRBV6-5	CASRPTGGVTEAFF
TRBD1	TRBJ1-4	TRBV19	CASSTSPGTATNEKLFF
-	TRBJ1-2	TRBV27	CASSLVGGNYGYTF
TRBD2	TRBJ2-7	TRBV6-2/TRBV6-3	CASSLPGLAGVVYF
-	TRBJ1-5	TRBV7-2	CASSFQGLGQPQHF
-	TRBJ2-2	TRBV14	CASSPEATGELFF
-	TRBJ2-1	TRBV19	CASSMGLSNEQFF
-	TRBJ1-5	TRBV4-1	CASSQDGYPGSGEQPQHF
TRBD1	TRBJ2-2	TRBV5-6	CASSWGQGELFF
TRBD1	TRBJ1-1	TRBV25-1	CASRGQGAIDAEAFF
-	TRBJ1-3	TRBV5-1	CASSPEGAAGNTIYF
TRBD1	TRBJ1-1	TRBV9	CASSVNQGARITEAFF
-	TRBJ1-5	TRBV3-1/TRBV3-2	CASSRGQGRQPQHF
-	TRBJ1-1	TRBV5-1	CASSLAPQGVNTEAFF
TRBD1	TRBJ2-7	TRBV9	CASSVGLGQVDHEQYF
-	TRBJ1-3	TRBV6-5	CASSQRQAVYTIYF
TRBD1	TRBJ1-2	TRBV19	CASSGQDGGYTF
TRBD1	TRBJ1-1	TRBV7-3	CASSPVGGRNTEAFF
TRBD2	TRBJ2-3	TRBV18	CASSPQSGGGTDTQYF
-	TRBJ2-3	TRBV27	CASSPQGRATDTQYF
-	TRBJ1-1	TRBV5-6	CASSRRAERNTEAFF
-	TRBJ1-2	TRBV3-1/TRBV3-2	CASSPPSRENYGYTF
-	TRBJ1-2	TRBV11-2	CASSPSQGGYGYTF
-	TRBJ2-2	TRBV12-3/TRBV12-4	CASRRGTGELFF
TRBD1	TRBJ2-2	TRBV7-2	CASSPTDRVFGELFF
TRBD1	TRBJ2-5	TRBV10-3	CAIRRTGENTPRRETQYF